A selection of T cell receptor beta chains follows, all from one sample in a study of T cells in Graves' hyperthyroidism and ophthalmopathy. TCRdb recomputed calls from the multiplex PCR reads with MiXCR, one row per CDR3 protein. The data contain nearly 750,000 distinct CDR3 sequences, approximately 40% of them seen just once; the ten biggest clones take up roughly 31%. Sequenced input: blood. These receptors all come from a woman aged 40 to 50 with Graves' hyperthyroidism. The CDR3 runs from the conserved cysteine through the conserved F or W. A D gene is named only where the DNA matches it firmly. Clone size appears in some rows only: once, few, many, or a class for an expanded clone.

CDR3nt	CDR3aa	j_gene	d_gene	v_gene	abundance
TGTGCCAGCAGCTTGGGGGTAGATGGCTACATCTTC	CASSLGVDGYIF	TRBJ1-2	NA	TRBV5-5	NA
TGTGCCAGCAGCCTCACTAGTTTCGACAAGGACACCGGGGAGCTGTTTTTT	CASSLTSFDKDTGELFF	TRBJ2-2	NA	TRBV6-1	NA
TGTGCCAGTACCATAGGGTGGGAAGGGCCCCAGCATTTT	CASTIGWEGPQHF	TRBJ1-5	NA	TRBV19	few
TGTGCCAGCCAGTCGAACACTGAAGCTTTCTTT	CASQSNTEAFF	TRBJ1-1	NA	TRBV28	few
TGTGCCAGCAGTTACTCGAGAGCGGACGGCTACGAGCAGTACTTC	CASSYSRADGYEQYF	TRBJ2-7	NA	TRBV24-1	few
TGTGCCAGCAGCGGTTGGGACACTGAAGCTTTCTTT	CASSGWDTEAFF	TRBJ1-1	NA	TRBV9	many
TGTGCCAGCAGGGGAGGACTAGCGGGAGACAACACCGGGGAGCTGTTTTTT	CASRGGLAGDNTGELFF	TRBJ2-2	TRBD2	TRBV5-4	few
TGTGCCAGCTCTCCTCCGGTGGGAGAGACCCAGTACTTC	CASSPPVGETQYF	TRBJ2-5	NA	TRBV18	many
TGCAGTGCCTCGGCGCCGAACACCGGGGAGCTGTTTTTT	CSASAPNTGELFF	TRBJ2-2	NA	TRBV20-1	NA
TGTGCCAGTAGTATAAACCCGGACAGCGTGAGGCGGCGGCCCCAGCATTTT	CASSINPDSVRRRPQHF	TRBJ1-5	NA	TRBV19	many
TGTGCCACCAGCAGCAGGACAGGGGGTTCCTACGAGCAGTACTTC	CATSSRTGGSYEQYF	TRBJ2-7	TRBD1	TRBV15	NA
TGCGCCAGCAGCTCGGGACAGACCTATGGCTACACCTTC	CASSSGQTYGYTF	TRBJ1-2	TRBD1	TRBV10-1	many
TGCAGGCTCGGATGGGTCCATGGCTACACCTTC	CRLGWVHGYTF	TRBJ1-2	NA	TRBV29-1	NA
TGTGCCAGTAGTGCCCGGACAGGGGTGAATTCACCCCTCCACTTT	CASSARTGVNSPLHF	TRBJ1-6	TRBD1	TRBV19	many
TGCAGTGCTAGAGATCCCCGGAATACCTACGAGCAGTACTTC	CSARDPRNTYEQYF	TRBJ2-7	NA	TRBV20-1	many
TGCAGTGCCGGCGAAGATTCGGGCACAGATACGCAGTATTTT	CSAGEDSGTDTQYF	TRBJ2-3	NA	TRBV20-1	NA
TGTGCCAGCAGCCTCCCGCCTCCTTCTAACCTCCACTTT	CASSLPPPSNLHF	TRBJ1-6	NA	TRBV11-2	few
TGTGCCAGCAGAAATAAGGCGCATCTCGAGAGACAGGGGGTGAACAATGAGCAGTTCTTC	CASRNKAHLERQGVNNEQFF	TRBJ2-1	TRBD1	TRBV11-2	NA
TGCAGTGCTAGAGCGGACAGGGTCAATGGCTACACCTTC	CSARADRVNGYTF	TRBJ1-2	TRBD1	TRBV20-1	many
TGTGCCTGGAGGTTTCAGGGGAGCGAGACCCAGTACTTC	CAWRFQGSETQYF	TRBJ2-5	NA	TRBV30	few
TGCAGCGGCTATAGCGGACCACAAGAGACCCAGTACTTC	CSGYSGPQETQYF	TRBJ2-5	NA	TRBV29-1	NA
TGTGCCAGCAGGGACCCCACTGGGACTAGCGGGATTGGGTTCTACGAGCAGTACTTC	CASRDPTGTSGIGFYEQYF	TRBJ2-7	TRBD2	TRBV2	once